This passage covers 31 T cell receptor beta chains from one sample sequenced in a study of high-grade serous ovarian cancer treatment subgroups (TCRdb year 2021). Library method: the immunoSEQ multiplex PCR assay. TCRdb took this table from immuneACCESS and kept in-frame rearrangements with V and J called. Such tables lack part of the clones; where checked against another copy, unresolved V genes explain under half of the gap, and the rest is unexplained. A total of 7,000 to 10,000 clones appear in this sample, 70% to 80% of them only once. The ten largest account for under 6.5% of the sample. The tumor samples were collected prior to definitive surgery or chemotherapy. The material sequenced was tumor tissue. Receptors were obtained from a human donor with high-grade serous ovarian cancer.

This sequence joins TRBV30 and TRBJ2-7; 9 bases agree with TRBD1. The CDR3 has 14 residues. Trimming at V came to 2 bases and at J to 7 bases, leaving 9 bases not matched to a gene. CDR1 and CDR2 from the germline V gene are GTSNPN and SVGIG (reference sequence). Here the CDR3 reads CAWSYPGTGREQYF. The CDR3, as DNA: TGTGCCTGGAGTTACCCCGGGACAGGGCGAGAGCAGTACTTC.

The J gene is TRBJ2-3, the V gene TRBV9, with a tentative D call TRBD1 (5 bases). CDR3 length: 12 residues. Deletions cut 3 bases from V and 6 bases from J, with 8 bases between. The V gene's germline CDR1 is SGDLS and CDR2 YYNGEE. CDR3 amino acids: CASSEGSDTQYF. The CDR3 DNA reads as TGTGCCAGCAGCGAGGGGTCTGATACGCAGTATTTT.

The chain links TRBV6-4 to TRBJ2-1; possible D gene TRBD1, 5 bases. CDR3 size: 14 residues. Germline V lookup: CDR1 MRHNA, CDR2 SNTAGT. The germline V and J ends were trimmed by 3 bases and 0 bases, with 6 bases remaining between them. The CDR3 sequence: CASSEDNSYNEQFF. The CDR3 DNA is TGTGCCAGCAGTGAGGACAACTCCTACAATGAGCAGTTCTTC.

V gene TRBV14 combines with J gene TRBJ1-1, with a weak D call TRBD1 (5 bases). The CDR3 length is 14 residues. V gave up 2 bases and J gave up 7 bases, with 14 bases separating them. The germline V gene encodes CDR1 SGHDN and CDR2 FVKESK. The chain's CDR3 is CASSQFVGANEAFF. CDR3 bases: TGTGCCAGCAGCCAATTCGTTGGGGCCAATGAAGCTTTCTTT.

V usage is TRBV4-3 and J usage is TRBJ1-2; TRBD1 is a possible D gene (6 bases). CDR1 LGHNA and CDR2 YSLEER come from the germline V gene. V was clipped by 0 bases and J by 5 bases, with 10 bases between them. The CDR3 covers 14 residues. CDR3 coding DNA: TGCGCCAGCAGCCAAGAGTGGACAGAATATGGCTACACCTTC. Its translation: CASSQEWTEYGYTF.

This chain joins TRBV10-3 and TRBJ2-5; D possibly corresponds to TRBD2 (5 bases). The CDR3 has 16 residues. Germline lookup yields CDR1 ENHRY and CDR2 SYGVKD. The germline V and J ends were trimmed by 2 bases and 0 bases, with 13 bases remaining between them. CDR3 coding DNA: TGTGCCATCAGTGAGCCGGGGTTCTCGTACCAAGAGACCCAGTACTTC. As protein: CAISEPGFSYQETQYF.

The chain employs TRBV10-2 and TRBJ2-3, with 8 bases that match TRBD2. The CDR3 is 14 residues long. V was pared by 6 bases and J by 0 bases, with 2 bases of the junction left unmatched. The germline CDR1 and CDR2 sequences are WSHSY and SAAADI. In DNA form, the CDR3 reads TGCGCCAGCAGCGTAGCGGGAAGCACAGATACGCAGTATTTT. The encoded protein is CASSVAGSTDTQYF.

As DNA, the CDR3 is TGTGCCAGCAGCATAGTCACAGATACGCAGTATTTT. Translated, it gives CASSIVTDTQYF. The chain couples TRBV6-6 to TRBJ2-3; unclear D gene. Germline assignment: CDR1 MNHNY and CDR2 SVGAGI (reference sequence). The V end was cut by 6 bases, the J end by 2 bases, with 6 bases between. The CDR3 runs 12 residues.

The V and J genes are TRBV19 and TRBJ1-2; 11 bases align to TRBD1. The CDR3 consists of 16 residues. V lost 8 bases and J lost 2; bases outside the gene matches: 10. Germline V gene lookup returns CDR1 LNHDA and CDR2 SQIVND (reference sequence). The DNA of the CDR3 is TGTGCCAGTCAGAGCTTTGGGACAGGGGGGAACTATGGCTACACCTTC. Its translation: CASQSFGTGGNYGYTF.

The V call is TRBV9, the J call TRBJ2-1; tentatively, D is TRBD1 or TRBD2 (5 bases each). The CDR3 covers 15 residues. V was clipped by 3 bases and J by 0 bases, with 10 bases between them. CDR1 and CDR2 (germline): SGDLS, YYNGEE. This CDR3 is CASSAGTVSYNEQFF. Written as DNA, the CDR3 is TGTGCCAGCAGCGCCGGGACGGTCTCCTACAATGAGCAGTTCTTC.

V and J are TRBV2 and TRBJ2-7; no clear D gene. The germline V gene encodes CDR1 SNHLY and CDR2 FYNNEI. V lost 4 bases and J 3 bases, leaving 7 bases between the germline ends. There are 12 residues in the CDR3. CDR3 in DNA: TGTGCCAGCAGTGTGTTTGGCTACGAGCAGTACTTC. It encodes CASSVFGYEQYF.

The genes are TRBV5-5 and TRBJ2-1; D remains unclear. The V end was cut by 4 bases, the J end by 0 bases, with 11 bases between. The CDR3 length is 15 residues. Germline CDR1 reads SGHKS; CDR2 reads YYEKEE (reference sequence). The CDR3 here is CASSPNQHSYNEQFF. The CDR3 DNA reads as TGTGCCAGCAGCCCGAACCAGCACTCCTACAATGAGCAGTTCTTC.

V usage is TRBV6-1 and J usage is TRBJ2-2, with a tentative D call TRBD2 (6 bases). The CDR3 covers 15 residues. V was shortened by 7 bases and J by 5 bases, with 17 bases between the two germline ends. CDR1 is MNHNS and CDR2 is SASEGT in the germline V gene. The CDR3 sequence: CASTWTTGGTGELFF. As DNA, the CDR3 is TGTGCCAGCACTTGGACTACCGGAGGGACCGGGGAGCTGTTTTTT.

The CDR3 nucleotides are TGTGCCAGCAGCCCAGGGACGACTAACTATGGCTACACCTTC. This translates into CASSPGTTNYGYTF. The J gene is TRBJ1-2, the V gene TRBV11-2; tentatively, D is TRBD1 (5 bases). In germline, CDR1 is SGHAT, CDR2 FQNNGV. V dropped 5 bases and J dropped 0 bases, with 10 bases sitting between them. The CDR3 contains 14 residues.

The J gene is TRBJ1-2, the V gene TRBV21-1. TRBV21-1 is a pseudogene. The CDR3 has 17 residues. The CDR3 is CASSKGARGPGNYGYTF. CDR3 nucleotide sequence: TGTGCCAGCAGCAAAGGTGCAAGGGGACCAGGTAACTATGGCTACACCTTC.

This chain links TRBV11-2 with TRBJ1-5, with D uncertain. V lost 1 base, J lost 2 bases, and 15 bases lay in between. CDR1 is SGHAT and CDR2 is FQNNGV in the germline V gene. The CDR3 spans 17 residues. CDR3 in DNA: TGTGCCAGCAGCTTAGGGGCTGGGGTCGTGGGCAATCAGCCCCAGCATTTT. It codes for CASSLGAGVVGNQPQHF.

The genes are TRBV19 and TRBJ1-5; the D gene is possibly TRBD1 (5 bases). The CDR3 loop spans 14 amino acids. The germline V and J ends were trimmed by 5 bases and 5 bases, with 13 bases remaining between them. Looked up from germline, CDR1 is LNHDA and CDR2 is SQIVND (reference sequence). In DNA form, the CDR3 reads TGTGCCAGTAGTTTCTGGGGCAGGGATCAGCCCCAGCATTTT. It specifies CASSFWGRDQPQHF.

In this sample, this clone turned up once. At one boundary the junction diverges from the germline segment, which might be a read error. This rearrangement joins TRBV7-3 to TRBJ2-1, with 7 bases identical to TRBD2. The CDR3 is made up of 15 amino acids. Looked up from germline, CDR1 is SGHTA and CDR2 is FQGTGA. Here the CDR3 DNA reads TGTGCCAGCAGCCTAACTAGCGCTTCCTACAATGAGCAGTTCTTC. It codes for CASSLTSASYNEQFF.

The CDR3 DNA reads as TGTGCCAGCAGGACCGGGACAAATTCCTACGAGCAGTACTTC. Translated: CASRTGTNSYEQYF. The chain has TRBV21-1 and TRBJ2-7; whether TRBD1, the table's D call, matches the DNA was not checked. TRBV21-1 is termed a pseudogene. The CDR3 is 14 amino acids.

This chain connects TRBV7-3 to TRBJ1-6; no reliable D call. The CDR3 runs 13 residues. V lost 6 bases to trimming and J lost 7 bases, with 10 bases between them. From germline, CDR1 is SGHTA and CDR2 FQGTGA. The CDR3 is CASSPDPNSPLHF. The CDR3 DNA sequence: TGTGCCAGCAGTCCGGACCCGAATTCACCCCTCCACTTT.

The rearrangement uses TRBV7-8 and TRBJ2-3; D is undetermined. The CDR3 has 11 residues. The V gene's germline CDR1 is SGHVS and CDR2 FQNEAQ. Between the trimmed V and J ends, which lost 0 bases and 6 bases, there was a span of 1 base. The CDR3 DNA reads TGTGCCAGCAGCTTAGCTGATACGCAGTATTTT. It codes for CASSLADTQYF.

The gene calls are TRBV9 and TRBJ2-1; 12 bases map to TRBD1. The germline V gene encodes CDR1 SGDLS and CDR2 YYNGEE. CDR3 length equals 17 residues. V lost 1 base to trimming and J lost 8 bases; unmatched junction nucleotides: 10. CDR3 bases: TGTGCCAGCAGCGTATGGGGGACAGGGGGCATGTCGGATGAGCAGTTCTTC. Translated: CASSVWGTGGMSDEQFF.

This clone was recorded only once. The V gene is TRBV30, the J gene TRBJ1-6, with D unclear. The CDR3 consists of 11 residues. V lost 0 bases to trimming and J lost 14 bases, with 8 bases between them. CDR1 and CDR2 from the germline V gene are GTSNPN and SVGIG (reference sequence). CDR3 in amino acids: CAWSVRVALHF. The CDR3 region has the DNA TGTGCCTGGAGTGTACGGGTGGCCCTCCACTTT.

The table lists this clone with a few counts. V gene TRBV4-1 combines with J gene TRBJ1-5; D is uncertain. Germline V gene sequence: CDR1 MGHRA, CDR2 YSYEKL. V was cut by 2 bases and J by 0 bases, with 8 bases left in between. The CDR3 totals 15 residues. The CDR3 region is CASSQLQLSNQPQHF. For the CDR3, the DNA is TGCGCCAGCAGCCAATTACAGCTTAGCAATCAGCCCCAGCATTTT.

This clone was seen a few times. V and J are TRBV10-2 and TRBJ1-4; TRBD1 agrees at 10 bases. The junction had 2 bases not matched to a gene; V was cut back by 6 bases and J by 4 bases. CDR3 length: 14 amino acids. CDR1 WSHSY and CDR2 SAAADI come from the germline V gene. The CDR3 DNA reads as TGCGCCAGCAGGGGGACAGGGGATAATGAAAAACTGTTTTTT. Protein product: CASRGTGDNEKLFF.

The chain uses TRBV18 and TRBJ2-4; 7 nucleotides align to TRBD2. Germline loops: CDR1 KGHSH, CDR2 LQKENI. The V and J ends lost 5 bases and 0 bases, in that order; junction bases with no gene match: 7. The CDR3 covers 16 residues. Here the CDR3 reads CASSNVGGRAKNIQYF. CDR3 coding DNA: TGTGCCAGCTCAAATGTGGGAGGGAGAGCCAAAAACATTCAGTACTTC.

V gene TRBV18 combines with J gene TRBJ2-1, with D unresolved. In germline, CDR1 is KGHSH, CDR2 LQKENI. The CDR3 consists of 17 residues. With 3 bases removed from V and 8 bases from J, the gap between germline ends came to 23 bases. In DNA, the CDR3 is TGTGCCAGCTCACCCCCCAATTCAGCTTCGGGTTCCTATGAGCAGTTCTTC. This translates into CASSPPNSASGSYEQFF.

The chain joins TRBV6-1 to TRBJ1-2; D possibly corresponds to TRBD1 (5 bases). The CDR3 is 13 residues long. V was pared by 4 bases and J by 8 bases, with 14 bases between. Germline V gene lookup returns CDR1 MNHNS and CDR2 SASEGT. CDR3 DNA: TGTGCCAGCAGTGCTCGGGGGGGGAGAGGCTACACCTTC. Translating gives CASSARGGRGYTF.

The chain links TRBV19 to TRBJ2-7; 7 nucleotides agree with TRBD1. Germline V gene data show CDR1 as LNHDA and CDR2 as SQIVND (reference sequence). V was clipped by 4 bases and J by 4 bases; unmatched bases: 4. This CDR3 spans 13 amino acids. In DNA form, the CDR3 reads TGTGCCAGTAGTAGGGGACAGCTGTACGAGCAGTACTTC. Translated, it gives CASSRGQLYEQYF.

The genes are TRBV19 and TRBJ2-2; 9 bases match TRBD1. The V gene end was trimmed by 0 bases and the J gene end by 5 bases; junction bases not matched to a gene: 7. Germline loops: CDR1 LNHDA, CDR2 SQIVND (reference sequence). The CDR3 is 17 amino acids. Here the CDR3 reads CASSIDGDRGETGELFF. In DNA, the CDR3 is TGTGCCAGTAGTATAGATGGTGACAGGGGGGAAACCGGGGAGCTGTTTTTT.

The chain is built from TRBV6-5 and TRBJ1-3; the match to TRBD1 covers 7 bases. Trimming took 10 bases from V and 2 from J; bases not matched to a gene: 11. The CDR3 totals 15 residues. Per germline, CDR1 MNHEY and CDR2 SVGAGI. CDR3 in amino acids: CATRQGRNTGNTIYF. In nucleotides, the CDR3 is TGTGCCACCCGACAGGGCCGAAATACTGGAAACACCATATATTTT.